These 7 T cell receptor beta chains were all obtained from the same sample, sequenced in a study of blood T cells in healthy people across ages. Through a sample-barcoded 5' primer and a J-beta primer mix, a second PCR was run for 7 to 11 cycles. TCRdb re-derived calls from the 5' RACE reads in MiXCR, one entry per CDR3 protein. The sample includes under 2 million distinct CDR3 sequences, almost 35% seen only once; the top ten take about 11%. Sequences were obtained from blood. All receptors come from a woman aged 30 to 39 in good health.

The chain combines TRBV30 with TRBJ2-5, with TRBD1 identical over 10 bases. The J call is doubtful: the DNA matches TRBJ2-7 better. Germline V lookup: CDR1 GTSNPN, CDR2 SVGIG (reference sequence). The CDR3 is made up of 14 amino acids. CDR3 DNA sequence: TGTGCCTGGAGTACCGGGACAGGGGAGTACGAGCAGTACTTC. As protein: CAWSTGTGEYEQYF.

This sequence joins TRBV20-1 and TRBJ2-5, with TRBD2 matching over 8 bases. Germline V gene data show CDR1 as DFQATT and CDR2 as SNEGSKA (reference sequence). The CDR3 is made up of 15 amino acids. V gave up 5 bases and J gave up 4 bases; unmatched junction bases: 12. CDR3 protein: CSAVRPGGAVETQYF. Here the CDR3 DNA reads TGCAGTGCTGTGAGGCCGGGGGGGGCCGTAGAGACCCAGTACTTC.

The chain uses TRBV20-1 and TRBJ1-2; TRBD1 might be the D (6 bases). The germline CDR1 and CDR2 sequences are DFQATT and SNEGSKA (reference sequence). The CDR3 runs 12 residues. Trimming stripped 5 bases from V and 4 bases from J, with 11 bases between. This CDR3 reads CSAHRDIYGYTF. DNA for the CDR3: TGCAGTGCTCACCGGGACATCTATGGCTACACCTTC.

As DNA, the CDR3 is TGTGCCAGCAGCAGCGGGGGGGTAAACAATGAGCAGTTCTTC. Translating it yields CASSSGGVNNEQFF. V usage is TRBV7-2 and J usage is TRBJ2-1; TRBD2 matches at 10 bases. This CDR3 contains 14 residues. The germline gives CDR1 SGHTA, CDR2 FQGNSA. With 5 bases clipped from V and 5 bases from J, the junction kept 3 bases outside the gene matches.

The rearrangement joins TRBV7-3 to TRBJ2-5, with no clear D. CDR3 length: 13 residues. Between the trimmed V and J ends, which lost 4 bases and 5 bases, there was a span of 11 bases. The V gene's germline CDR1 is SGHTA and CDR2 FQGTGA. The CDR3 DNA reads TGTGCCAGCAGCTCCCCCCCGAGGGAGACCCAGTACTTC. Its translation is CASSSPPRETQYF.

The chain recombines TRBV24-1 with TRBJ1-1, with a weak D call TRBD1 (5 bases). The ends were cut back, 5 bases at V and 3 bases at J, with 9 bases in the middle. Germline CDR1 reads KGHDR; CDR2 reads SFDVKD. The CDR3 is 13 amino acids. CDR3 sequence (DNA): TGTGCCACCAGTGGGGGCGAGGACACTGAAGCTTTCTTT. It translates to CATSGGEDTEAFF.

The J gene is TRBJ2-3, the V gene TRBV11-3; a weak D match, TRBD2 (6 bases). Germline loops: CDR1 SGHNT, CDR2 YENEEA. Trimming cost V 4 bases and J 4 bases, with 18 bases left between them. The CDR3 runs 16 residues. CDR3 region: CASSSYGREDPDTQYF. The DNA for the CDR3 is TGTGCCAGCAGCTCATACGGGCGGGAAGACCCAGATACGCAGTATTTT. Full variable domain (outside the CDR3, taken from reference TRBV11-3 and TRBJ2-3): EAGVVQSPRYKIIEKKQPVAFWCNPISGHNTLYWYLQNLGQGPELLIRYENEEAVDDSQLPKDRFSAERLKGVDSTLKIQPAELGDSAVYLCASSSYGREDPDTQYFGPGTRLTVL.